One sample yielded the 16 T cell receptor beta chains listed below, sequenced in a study of cytomegalovirus exposure and HLA in healthy donors. Primers: 60 Vbeta forward and 13 Jbeta reverse. Sequencing was performed with immunoSEQ multiplex PCR; in TCRdb, only in-frame clones are kept and a portion is missing. The data show some 150,000 clones, about four fifths seen once. Material: PBMCs. Receptors originate from a male donor in good health and CMV-seronegative.

The V and J genes are TRBV28 and TRBJ2-7; D not resolved. Germline CDR1 reads MDHEN; CDR2 reads SYDVKM. The CDR3 is 12 residues long. V lost 5 bases and J lost 3, with 8 bases in between. CDR3 region: CASSQKHYEQYF. The DNA for the CDR3 is TGTGCCAGCAGTCAAAAACACTACGAGCAGTACTTC.

The chain employs TRBV19 and TRBJ1-5, with TRBD1 matching 10 bases. The V segment lost 4 bases and the J segment 4 bases; nucleotides outside the gene matches: 4. CDR3 length: 15 residues. The germline V gene has CDR1 LNHDA and CDR2 SQIVND (reference sequence). The CDR3 DNA reads as TGTGCCAGTAGTACCGGGACAGGGGCGAATCAGCCCCAGCATTTT. It specifies CASSTGTGANQPQHF.

The chain joins TRBV25-1 to TRBJ2-1; a possible D gene is TRBD2 (6 bases). The germline V and J ends were trimmed by 4 bases and 4 bases, with 11 bases remaining between them. The CDR3 is made up of 14 amino acids. From germline, CDR1 is MGHDK and CDR2 SYGVNS. The CDR3 sequence: CASSGAGLYNEQFF. In DNA form, the CDR3 reads TGTGCCAGCAGTGGGGCAGGACTATACAATGAGCAGTTCTTC. The whole variable domain, filled in from reference TRBV25-1 and TRBJ2-1, reads EADIYQTPRYLVIGTGKKITLECSQTMGHDKMYWYQQDPGMELHLIHYSYGVNSTEKGDLSSESTVSRIRTEHFPLTLESARPSHTSQYLCASSGAGLYNEQFFGPGTRLTVL.

This clone was counted between two and nine times. The chain carries TRBV7-2 and TRBJ2-1, with 7 bases that match TRBD2. With 1 base clipped from V and 0 bases from J, the junction kept 9 bases outside the gene matches. Germline CDR1 is SGHTA and CDR2 is FQGNSA. The CDR3 totals 18 residues. CDR3 nucleotide sequence: TGTGCCAGCAGCTTAGTGGGACTACCCGGGAGCTCCTACAATGAGCAGTTCTTC. Its translation: CASSLVGLPGSSYNEQFF.

This chain uses TRBV2 with TRBJ2-7; TRBD2 agrees at 12 bases. CDR3 length equals 15 residues. Trimming cost V 4 bases and J 7 bases; bases outside gene matches: 8. Germline V lookup: CDR1 SNHLY, CDR2 FYNNEI. CDR3 in amino acids: CASSGASGGAGEQYF. CDR3 nucleotides: TGTGCCAGCAGTGGAGCTAGCGGGGGGGCCGGAGAGCAGTACTTC.

The CDR3 DNA follows: TGCGCCAGCAGTGAAGGGGTCCACAATGAGCAGTTCTTC. Its protein product is CASSEGVHNEQFF. The rearrangement uses TRBV10-1 and TRBJ2-1, with a weak D call TRBD1 (5 bases). This CDR3 comprises 13 residues. CDR1 and CDR2 (germline): WNHNN, SYGVQD (reference sequence). Trimming took 3 bases from V and 5 from J, leaving 8 bases between them.

V usage is TRBV6-1 and J usage is TRBJ1-5; a possible D gene is TRBD1 (5 bases). In germline, CDR1 is MNHNS, CDR2 SASEGT. The V gene lost 6 bases and the J gene lost 1 base, with 10 bases spanning the gap. The CDR3 is made up of 14 amino acids. CDR3 sequence: CASSLGRSNQPQHF. The CDR3 DNA follows: TGTGCCAGCAGCCTGGGGCGGAGCAATCAGCCCCAGCATTTT.

The chain is built from TRBV4-1 and TRBJ2-3, with D perhaps TRBD2 (6 bases). The germline CDR1 and CDR2 sequences are MGHRA and YSYEKL. The CDR3 covers 14 residues. Trimming cost V 4 bases and J 6 bases, with 14 bases left between them. The CDR3 DNA is TGCGCCAGCAGCCTGCCAACGGGGAGGGATACGCAGTATTTT. This codes for CASSLPTGRDTQYF.

The chain joins TRBV14 to TRBJ1-2; D is possibly TRBD1 (6 bases). Deletions cut 0 bases from V and 8 bases from J, with 13 bases between. The CDR3 spans 14 residues. Per the germline V gene, CDR1 is SGHDN and CDR2 is FVKESK. The CDR3 DNA reads TGTGCCAGCAGCCAAGAATTACAGGGTCGCGGCTACACCTTC. Translated: CASSQELQGRGYTF.

V and J are TRBV4-1 and TRBJ2-7; 8 bases are shared with TRBD2. J gave up 3 bases and V 1 base, and 14 bases lay outside the gene matches. The CDR3 is made up of 18 amino acids. In germline, CDR1 is MGHRA, CDR2 YSYEKL. CDR3 coding DNA: TGCGCCAGCAGCCAAGGGAAATTAACCGGGACTAGGGACTACGAGCAGTACTTC. It encodes CASSQGKLTGTRDYEQYF.

The chain carries TRBV4-1 and TRBJ2-7; 10 bases line up with TRBD1. The CDR3 runs 15 residues. CDR1 MGHRA and CDR2 YSYEKL come from the germline V gene. V lost 4 bases to trimming and J lost 7 bases; unmatched junction nucleotides: 10. The CDR3 here is CASSPHGTGVGEQYF. CDR3 coding DNA: TGCGCCAGCAGCCCTCACGGGACAGGGGTAGGAGAGCAGTACTTC.

The V gene is TRBV30, the J gene TRBJ2-7, with D tentatively TRBD2 (5 bases). The CDR3 is made up of 13 amino acids. CDR1 is GTSNPN, CDR2 SVGIG, per germline (reference sequence). V lost 3 bases to trimming and J lost 3 bases, with 12 bases between them. CDR3 coding DNA: TGTGCCTGGAGATCGCGGGTTCACTACGAGCAGTACTTC. Translating it yields CAWRSRVHYEQYF.

This clone occurred a few times. V is TRBV5-5 and J is TRBJ1-6; D ambiguous. The V end lost 2 bases, the J end lost 7 bases, and 10 bases lay between the germline ends. The CDR3 loop spans 14 amino acids. CDR1 and CDR2 (germline): SGHKS, YYEKEE (reference sequence). CDR3 sequence reads: CASSFEQKNSPLHF. The DNA for the CDR3 is TGTGCCAGCAGCTTTGAACAGAAAAATTCACCCCTCCACTTT.

Note on this clone: A read error may produce the germline difference seen at one junction end. The chain links TRBV13 to TRBJ2-2; D may be TRBD2 (5 bases). The CDR3 has 11 residues. Per the germline V gene, CDR1 is PRHDT and CDR2 is FYEKMQ (reference sequence). The CDR3 sequence is CASSTPGELLF. The CDR3 DNA reads as TGTGCCAGCAGTACTCCCGGGGAGCTGCTTTTT.

The CDR3 DNA reads as TGTGCCAGCAGCATAGGACAGGGCCCCTGGTATGGCTACACCTTC. It codes for CASSIGQGPWYGYTF. The V and J genes are TRBV7-6 and TRBJ1-2, with 8 positions matching TRBD1. V shed 5 bases, J shed 5 bases, and the junction held 10 bases outside the gene matches. Germline values: CDR1 SGHVS, CDR2 FNYEAQ. This CDR3 has 15 amino acids.

V and J are TRBV5-1 and TRBJ1-1, with D uncertain. The germline V gene has CDR1 SGHRS and CDR2 YFSETQ. V lost 5 bases and J 1 base, leaving 12 bases between the germline ends. The CDR3 has 14 residues. The CDR3 bases are TGCGCCAGCAGTAATCAGCCGGGGAACACTGAAGCTTTCTTT. Its translation: CASSNQPGNTEAFF. Complete variable domain (other parts from reference TRBV5-1 and TRBJ1-1): KAGVTQTPRYLIKTRGQQVTLSCSPISGHRSVSWYQQTPGQGLQFLFEYFSETQRNKGNFPGRFSGRQFSNSRSEMNVSTLELGDSALYLCASSNQPGNTEAFFGQGTRLTVV.